The 8 T cell receptor beta chains presented below share a single source sample, sequenced in a study of vaccination effects on CD4 cells after COVID-19. Before sequencing, viral peptide pools were used by the ViraFEST assay to expand antigen-specific CD4+ T cells. Culture lasted about nine days before CD4+ T cell isolation. The vaccine given was either BNT162b2 or mRNA-1273, in two doses. Method: immunoSEQ multiplex PCR; TCRdb's copy keeps in-frame clones and lacks some. The repertoire has roughly 59,000 clones, 78% of them found once; the top ten carry roughly 2%. Their specific antigens are unknown. The source material was CD4+ T cells from PBMCs cultured with HCoV-OC43 spike peptides, sampled after COVID-19 vaccination. The subset here: HCoV-OC43 spike overlapping peptide pool stimulation. Receptors were obtained from a human donor who received a COVID-19 vaccine.

J is TRBJ2-5 and V is TRBV7-3; TRBD2 matches at 14 bases. This CDR3 region has 17 residues. Germline V gene data show CDR1 as SGHTA and CDR2 as FQGTGA. V was pared by 3 bases and J by 5 bases, with 8 bases of the junction left unmatched. In nucleotides, the CDR3 is TGTGCCAGCAGCTTTGGGACTAGCGGGGGTTTTGGGGAGACCCAGTACTTC. Translating gives CASSFGTSGGFGETQYF. The whole variable domain, filled in from reference TRBV7-3 and TRBJ2-5, reads GAGVSQTPSNKVTEKGKYVELRCDPISGHTALYWYRQSLGQGPEFLIYFQGTGAADDSGLPNDRFFAVRPEGSVSTLKIQRTERGDSAVYLCASSFGTSGGFGETQYFGPGTRLLVL.

V gene TRBV19 combines with J gene TRBJ1-3; 9 positions match TRBD1. V trimming: 7 bases; J trimming: 2 bases; junction bases outside the gene matches: 3. The germline gives CDR1 LNHDA, CDR2 SQIVND (reference sequence). This CDR3 is 14 amino acids long. The CDR3 nucleotides read TGTGCCAGTATGGACAGGGGAACTGGAAACACCATATATTTT. As protein: CASMDRGTGNTIYF. Filled out from reference TRBV19 and TRBJ1-3, the complete variable domain reads DGGITQSPKYLFRKEGQNVTLSCEQNLNHDAMYWYRQDPGQGLRLIYYSQIVNDFQKGDIAEGYSVSREKKESFPLTVTSAQKNPTAFYLCASMDRGTGNTIYFGEGSWLTVV.

This chain connects TRBV7-9 to TRBJ2-5; the D is unclear. CDR1 SEHNR and CDR2 FQNEAQ come from the germline V gene (reference sequence). The ends were cut back, 2 bases at V and 4 bases at J, with 5 bases in the middle. The length of the CDR3 is 12 residues. CDR3 DNA: TGTGCCAGCAGCTTAAACGGAGAGACCCAGTACTTC. Amino acids: CASSLNGETQYF.

DNA of the CDR3: TGTGCCAGCACACCCAACAGGGGACGAATGAACACTGAAGCTTTCTTT. Translated: CASTPNRGRMNTEAFF. This chain connects TRBV6-6 to TRBJ1-1, with 7 nucleotides matching TRBD1. J lost 0 bases, V lost 7 bases, and 11 bases had no gene match. The CDR3 sequence is 16 residues long. Germline CDR1 MNHNY, CDR2 SVGAGI (reference sequence).

The chain carries TRBV29-1 and TRBJ2-3, with D possibly being TRBD1 or TRBD2 (6 bases each). This CDR3 region has 14 residues. Germline CDR1 is SQVTM and CDR2 is ANQGSEA. The germline V and J ends were trimmed by 4 bases and 2 bases, with 13 bases remaining between them. CDR3 bases: TGCAGCGTTGGGGGACGGGGGCCCACAGATACGCAGTATTTT. This translates into CSVGGRGPTDTQYF.

This chain connects TRBV28 to TRBJ1-2, with D unresolved. V lost 3 bases, J lost 5 bases, and 4 bases lay in between. In germline, CDR1 is MDHEN, CDR2 SYDVKM. The CDR3 consists of 11 residues. This CDR3 reads CASSLRYGYTF. The CDR3 nucleotides read TGTGCCAGCAGTTTGAGGTATGGCTACACCTTC.

This rearrangement joins TRBV7-3 to TRBJ2-3; D is perhaps TRBD1 (8 bases). This CDR3 has 13 residues. Between the trimmed V and J ends, which lost 4 bases and 6 bases, there was a span of 11 bases. The germline V gene has CDR1 SGHTA and CDR2 FQGTGA. The CDR3 nucleotides are TGTGCCAGCAGCTCACAGGGGGGGGATACGCAGTATTTT. Its protein product is CASSSQGGDTQYF.

The chain combines TRBV6-5 with TRBJ2-3; 8 positions match TRBD2. With 8 bases clipped from V and 3 bases from J, the junction kept 10 bases outside the gene matches. Germline CDR1 reads MNHEY; CDR2 reads SVGAGI. The CDR3 extends over 15 amino acids. The CDR3: CASGRAGVVTDTQYF. The CDR3 DNA reads TGTGCCAGCGGAAGAGCGGGGGTGGTGACAGATACGCAGTATTTT.